This T cell receptor (beta chain) emerged from a study of T-cell reconstitution after alpha-beta-depleted transplantation in children. CDR3 length equals 13 residues. With 5 bases removed from V and 7 bases from J, the gap between germline ends came to 15 bases. The library targeted TCRbeta and was prepared with unique molecular identifiers. TCRdb reanalysed the PCR reads using MiXCR and keeps one entry per CDR3 protein. The table shows a few hundred thousand distinct CDR3 sequences, with around 20% occurring only once. This clonotype was seen a handful of times. This clonotype originated in a human donor who donated a stem cell graft to a child with acute lymphoblastic leukemia. The sample was PBMCs from the stem cell graft donor, taken from the stem cell graft. The rearrangement uses TRBV12-3 or TRBV12-4 and TRBJ2-7; the D is unclear. CDR3 in amino acids: CASSKTSPREQYF. The CDR3 nucleotides read TGTGCCAGCAGTAAAACATCACCGAGGGAGCAGTACTTC.